Sequencing of this TCR beta chain was carried out in a study of blood T cells in healthy people across ages. Study-wide points: Per million T cells, TCR beta diversity dropped about linearly as age rose. Diversity figures based on one million T cells were deemed too low.

In germline, CDR1 is SGDLS, CDR2 YYNGEE. J gave up 5 bases and V 0 bases, and 8 bases lay outside the gene matches. The length of the CDR3 is 17 residues. Comments on this clonotype: The target antigen is unknown.

Primed by a sample-barcoded 5' primer and a J-beta primer mix, a second PCR proceeded for 7 to 11 cycles. TCRdb re-called the 5' RACE reads through MiXCR, storing one row per CDR3 protein. The repertoire holds approximately 790,000 distinct CDR3 sequences, 55% to 65% seen once, with 28% in the top ten. The rearrangement links TRBV9 to TRBJ2-5; the match to TRBD2 covers 12 bases. The sequenced material came from blood. The sequence came from a man in his thirties or forties in good health. In DNA, the CDR3 is TGTGCCAGCAGCGTAGGAGGGTCAGGACTAGCGGGGGAGACCCAGTACTTC. This sequence encodes CASSVGGSGLAGETQYF. The whole variable domain, remainder taken from reference TRBV9 and TRBJ2-5, is DSGVTQTPKHLITATGQRVTLRCSPRSGDLSVYWYQQSLDQGLQFLIQYYNGEERAKGNILERFSAQQFPDLHSELNLSSLELGDSALYFCASSVGGSGLAGETQYFGPGTRLLVL.